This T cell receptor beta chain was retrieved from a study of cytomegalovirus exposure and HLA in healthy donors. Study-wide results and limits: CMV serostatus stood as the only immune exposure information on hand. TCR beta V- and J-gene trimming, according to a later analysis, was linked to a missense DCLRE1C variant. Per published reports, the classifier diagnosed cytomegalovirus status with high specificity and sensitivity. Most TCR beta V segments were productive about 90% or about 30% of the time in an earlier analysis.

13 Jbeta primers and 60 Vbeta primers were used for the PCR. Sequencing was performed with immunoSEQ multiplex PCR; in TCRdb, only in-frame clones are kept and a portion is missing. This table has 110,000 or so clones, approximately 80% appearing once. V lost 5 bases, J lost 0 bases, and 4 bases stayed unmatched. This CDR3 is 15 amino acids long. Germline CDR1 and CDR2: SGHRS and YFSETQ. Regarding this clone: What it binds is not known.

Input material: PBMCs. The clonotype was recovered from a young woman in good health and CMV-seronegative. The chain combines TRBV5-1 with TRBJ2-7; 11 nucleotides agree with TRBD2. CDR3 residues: CASSPLAGASYEQYF. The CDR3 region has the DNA TGCGCCAGCAGTCCACTAGCGGGGGCCTCCTACGAGCAGTACTTC.